This record concerns one T cell receptor (beta chain) sequence. The antigen is unknown. CDR3 length: 12 amino acids. The V and J ends lost 3 bases and 4 bases respectively, with 9 bases between them. Germline V gene sequence: CDR1 SQVTM, CDR2 ANQGSEA. The data were obtained in a study of T cells in localized non-small cell lung cancer. Using immunoSEQ multiplex PCR, the repertoire was profiled, and TCRdb retains in-frame clones only, with some absent. The sample lists 1,500 to 2,000 clones; 20% to 25% were seen once. Study-wide results and limits: Sequencing, confined to only one tumor region, leaves heterogeneity possible.

V is TRBV29-1 and J is TRBJ1-2; perhaps TRBD1 as D (5 bases). The sequence was collected from a man between 18 and 49 years old with stage I lung adenocarcinoma. Sequencing used normal lung tissue next to the tumor, obtained before any cancer treatment. The CDR3 is CSVDWGFYGYTF. CDR3 bases: TGCAGCGTTGATTGGGGGTTCTATGGCTACACCTTC. Full variable domain (rest looked up from reference TRBV29-1 and TRBJ1-2): SAVISQKPSRDICQRGTSLTIQCQVDSQVTMMFWYRQQPGQSLTLIATANQGSEATYESGFVIDKFPISRPNLTFSTLTVSNMSPEDSSIYLCSVDWGFYGYTFGSGTRLTVV.